This TCR beta chain comes out of a study of technical replicates of blood from several donors. V shed 5 bases, J shed 6 bases, and the junction held 6 bases outside the gene matches. The CDR3 is made up of 13 amino acids. Germline CDR1 reads MDHEN; CDR2 reads SYDVKM. The data were produced by immunoSEQ multiplex PCR, yet TCRdb's version contains in-frame clones alone and is incomplete. The top ten hold 0.42% of the sample, which has approximately 73,000 clones, 92% seen once. Sequences were obtained from T cells isolated from PBMCs. The chain employs TRBV28 and TRBJ2-7; 8 bases line up with TRBD2. The TCR sequence derives from a human donor in good health. CDR3 region: CASSLGLALEQYF. CDR3 DNA sequence: TGTGCCAGCAGTCTTGGACTAGCTCTCGAGCAGTACTTC.